These T cell receptor beta chains were read from a single sample in a study of T cells in localized non-small cell lung cancer. Clones were read by immunoSEQ multiplex PCR, and TCRdb kept only the in-frame ones, dropping some. The data contain about 40,000 clones, approximately 83% of them seen just once; the ten biggest clones take up roughly 6.1%. Sequences were derived from peripheral blood, sampled before any cancer treatment. Receptors were obtained from a man aged 40 to 70 with stage I lung adenocarcinoma. The CDR3 runs from the conserved cysteine through the conserved F or W. Fields, in order: J gene, V gene, D gene, CDR3 DNA, CDR3 protein. A D gene is named only where the DNA matches it firmly.

TRBJ2-1,TRBV7-3,TRBD2,TGTGCCAGCAGCTTAACTTCTTCCCTCTTTGGCGGGAGTTTTGGTAATGAGCAGTTCTTC,CASSLTSSLFGGSFGNEQFF
TRBJ1-2,TRBV25-1,.,TGTGCCAGCAGTCAACCTGCTAACTATGGCTACACCTTC,CASSQPANYGYTF
TRBJ2-2,TRBV5-4,TRBD2,TGTGCCAGCAGCGGAGCGGGAAACGCGAACACCGGGGAGCTGTTTTTT,CASSGAGNANTGELFF
TRBJ2-1,TRBV27,.,TGTGCCAGCAGAACTTACAGGGGGGAGGGCTACAATGAGCAGTTCTTC,CASRTYRGEGYNEQFF
TRBJ1-1,TRBV11-1,.,TGTGCCAGCAGCTTAGGAATGAACACTGAAGCTTTCTTT,CASSLGMNTEAFF
TRBJ2-3,TRBV18,.,TGTGCCAGCTCACCGGCCAACTCTCAAGATACGCAGTATTTT,CASSPANSQDTQYF
TRBJ2-1,TRBV6-5,.,TGTGCCGTTGCGAGGGGCTCCTACAATGAGCAGTTCTTC,CAVARGSYNEQFF
TRBJ1-4,TRBV15,.,TGTGCCACCTCCACCGGGGAGGAGTATGAAAAACTGTTTTTT,CATSTGEEYEKLFF
TRBJ2-6,TRBV11-2,.,TGTGCCAGCAGCCCCACGGCTGGGGCCAACGTCCTGACTTTC,CASSPTAGANVLTF
TRBJ2-7,TRBV27,TRBD1,TGTGCCAGCTTTTTGCACAGGGGGCATGACGAGCAGTACTTC,CASFLHRGHDEQYF
TRBJ2-1,TRBV19,.,TGTGCCAGTAGTATAGCGGTTAGGACCTACAATGAGCAGTTCTTC,CASSIAVRTYNEQFF
TRBJ1-5,TRBV9,.,TGTGCCAGCAGCGCCGATAGCAATCAGCCCCAGCATTTT,CASSADSNQPQHF
TRBJ2-7,TRBV9,.,TGTGCCAGCAGCGTAGAGGGCTTGGCATCCTACGAGCAGTACTTC,CASSVEGLASYEQYF
TRBJ2-7,TRBV27,.,TGTGCCAGAGTATTTGGGGCCTACGAGCAGTACTTC,CARVFGAYEQYF
TRBJ2-1,TRBV19,TRBD1,TGTGCCAGTAGTGTATCCGGGACAGCCTTCTACAATGAGCAGTTCTTC,CASSVSGTAFYNEQFF
TRBJ2-4,TRBV4-3,TRBD2,TGCGCCAGCAGCCAAGATGCGTCGGGAGGTAAAAACATTCAGTACTTC,CASSQDASGGKNIQYF
TRBJ2-1,TRBV9,TRBD2,TGTGCCAGCAGCGTAGGGGCGGGAGGGGGGAATGAGCAGTTCTTC,CASSVGAGGGNEQFF